This passage covers 32 T cell receptor beta chains from one sample sequenced in a study of CD8+CD57+ T cells in acquired aplastic anemia. Profiles of TCR beta VDJ and CDR3 were generated from a genomic DNA template. TCRdb fed the reads into MiXCR, producing one record per CDR3 protein. The sample includes about 160,000 distinct CDR3 sequences, around 48% of them seen just once. Patients picked for sequencing had shown CD8+CD57+ cell expansion detected by flow cytometry. Specimen: sorted CD4+, CD8+, or CD8+CD57+ T cells (not recorded which) from PBMCs. These receptors all come from a human donor with aplastic anemia.

The chain is built from TRBV25-1 and TRBJ2-7; no definite D call. The CDR3 covers 13 residues. Germline V CDR1 and CDR2: MGHDK, SYGVNS. V dropped 8 bases and J dropped 0 bases, with 11 bases sitting between them. Here the CDR3 reads CASGVFGSYEQYF. CDR3 bases: TGTGCCAGCGGAGTCTTCGGCTCCTACGAGCAGTACTTC.

This clonotype was observed a handful of times. V gene TRBV10-3 combines with J gene TRBJ1-5; D perhaps matches TRBD1 (6 bases). This CDR3 has 15 amino acids. Germline V gene sequence: CDR1 ENHRY, CDR2 SYGVKD. The V gene lost 2 bases and the J gene lost 5 bases, with 13 bases spanning the gap. CDR3 amino acids: CAISEQGQGYQPQHF. CDR3 coding DNA: TGTGCCATCAGTGAGCAGGGGCAAGGTTATCAGCCCCAGCATTTT.

A few counts support this clonotype. The gene calls are TRBV6-6 and TRBJ2-7, with no clear D. The V and J ends lost 0 bases and 2 bases respectively, with 14 bases between them. There are 16 residues in the CDR3. Germline CDR1 and CDR2: MNHNY and SVGAGI (reference sequence). The CDR3, as DNA: TGTGCCAGCAGTTACTCGACTGGCAGCAATGCCTACGAGCAGTACTTC. Its protein is CASSYSTGSNAYEQYF.

The V gene is TRBV3-1, the J gene TRBJ2-3; TRBD2 aligns across 8 bases. This CDR3 comprises 17 residues. V gave up 1 base and J gave up 0 bases; unmatched junction bases: 6. Germline values: CDR1 LGHDT, CDR2 YNNKEL (reference sequence). This CDR3 reads CASSQGGSGRSTDTQYF. The CDR3 DNA follows: TGTGCCAGCAGCCAAGGTGGGAGCGGGAGAAGCACAGATACGCAGTATTTT.

V is TRBV2 and J is TRBJ2-5; D is unclear. The CDR3 sequence is 13 residues long. Trimming removed 4 bases from V and 4 bases from J, with 10 bases in between. The germline V gene encodes CDR1 SNHLY and CDR2 FYNNEI. CDR3 in amino acids: CASSVARRETQYF. The CDR3 DNA is TGTGCCAGCAGTGTGGCCAGGCGAGAGACCCAGTACTTC.

This clonotype has just a few counts. The chain carries TRBV6-1 and TRBJ1-5, with TRBD1 as a possible D gene (5 bases). The germline V gene has CDR1 MNHNS and CDR2 SASEGT. The CDR3 spans 15 residues. The V end was cut by 1 base, the J end by 6 bases, with 13 bases between. The CDR3 nucleotides are TGTGCCAGCAGTGAAGGTGGGGGTTTTAGTCAGCCCCAGCATTTT. It yields the protein CASSEGGGFSQPQHF.

The chain recombines TRBV2 with TRBJ2-7; possibly TRBD2 for D (5 bases). With 5 bases removed from V and 2 bases from J, the gap between germline ends came to 19 bases. The CDR3 contains 16 residues. Germline CDR1 and CDR2: SNHLY and FYNNEI. CDR3 sequence: CASSPTTEVMAYEQYF. In DNA form, the CDR3 reads TGTGCCAGCAGTCCGACCACGGAGGTTATGGCCTACGAGCAGTACTTC.

The chain carries TRBV10-3 and TRBJ2-7, with D maybe TRBD2 (5 bases). This CDR3 spans 13 amino acids. V dropped 7 bases and J dropped 0 bases, with 10 bases sitting between them. Germline loops: CDR1 ENHRY, CDR2 SYGVKD. CDR3 sequence (DNA): TGTGCCATCAACCCCGGGGACTCCTACGAGCAGTACTTC. Translated: CAINPGDSYEQYF.

The sample holds many counts of this clonotype. The genes are TRBV12-3 or TRBV12-4 and TRBJ1-1; weak D call: TRBD1 (5 bases). Between the trimmed V and J ends, which lost 3 bases and 1 base, there was a span of 6 bases. The CDR3 runs 13 residues. CDR3 protein: CASSLRGNTEAFF. CDR3 nucleotides: TGTGCCAGCAGTTTGAGGGGGAACACTGAAGCTTTCTTT.

This clonotype was detected ten times or more. The CDR3 region has the DNA TGTGCCAGCAGTGAAGCGCCGAGGGGCGCCGGCACTGAAGCTTTCTTT. Amino acid sequence: CASSEAPRGAGTEAFF. The chain combines TRBV2 with TRBJ1-1, with D perhaps TRBD1 (5 bases). Germline assignment: CDR1 SNHLY and CDR2 FYNNEI. Trimming cost V 0 bases and J 4 bases, with 15 bases left between them. CDR3 length: 16 residues.

This clonotype was picked up many times. J is TRBJ1-2 and V is TRBV2, with 7 nucleotides matching TRBD1. CDR1 and CDR2 from the germline V gene are SNHLY and FYNNEI. The CDR3 extends over 12 amino acids. Unmatched junction bases numbered 4, after V lost 6 bases and J lost 6 bases. CDR3 protein: CASRGDSDGYTF. The CDR3 DNA follows: TGTGCCAGCAGGGGGGACAGCGATGGCTACACCTTC. The whole variable domain, filled in from reference TRBV2 and TRBJ1-2, reads EPEVTQTPSHQVTQMGQEVILRCVPISNHLYFYWYRQILGQKVEFLVSFYNNEISEKSEIFDDQFSVERPDGSNFTLKIRSTKLEDSAMYFCASRGDSDGYTFGSGTRLTVV.

The rearrangement links TRBV7-9 to TRBJ2-5; possibly TRBD2 for D (5 bases). CDR3 length: 13 amino acids. V was cut by 1 base and J by 5 bases, with 8 bases left in between. Looked up from germline, CDR1 is SEHNR and CDR2 is FQNEAQ (reference sequence). In DNA, the CDR3 is TGTGCCAGCAGCTTAGGCGGGTTGGAGACCCAGTACTTC. Translating gives CASSLGGLETQYF. The full variable domain, its missing parts supplied by reference TRBV7-9 and TRBJ2-5, is DTGVSQNPRHKITKRGQNVTFRCDPISEHNRLYWYRQTLGQGPEFLTYFQNEAQLEKSRLLSDRFSAERPKGSFSTLEIQRTEQGDSAMYLCASSLGGLETQYFGPGTRLLVL.

The chain has TRBV7-2 and TRBJ2-5; 8 bases match TRBD1. Germline CDR1 is SGHTA and CDR2 is FQGNSA. Losses at the gene ends were 6 bases for V and 5 bases for J; bases not matched to a gene: 5. The CDR3 runs 13 residues. For the CDR3, the DNA is TGTGCCAGCAGGTTGACAGGGGTGGAGACCCAGTACTTC. Encoded protein: CASRLTGVETQYF. The full variable domain, with the rest looked up from reference TRBV7-2 and TRBJ2-5, is GAGVSQSPSNKVTEKGKDVELRCDPISGHTALYWYRQSLGQGLEFLIYFQGNSAPDKSGLPSDRFSAERTGGSVSTLTIQRTQQEDSAVYLCASRLTGVETQYFGPGTRLLVL.

The CDR3 sequence: CASRHFGGVEQYF. In DNA form, the CDR3 reads TGTGCCAGCAGGCATTTTGGAGGGGTCGAGCAGTACTTC. This chain connects TRBV7-2 to TRBJ2-7; tentatively, D is TRBD2 (6 bases). This CDR3 has 13 amino acids. Trimming took 6 bases from V and 6 from J, leaving 15 bases between them. Germline V lookup: CDR1 SGHTA, CDR2 FQGNSA. The full variable domain, completed using reference TRBV7-2 and TRBJ2-7, is GAGVSQSPSNKVTEKGKDVELRCDPISGHTALYWYRQSLGQGLEFLIYFQGNSAPDKSGLPSDRFSAERTGGSVSTLTIQRTQQEDSAVYLCASRHFGGVEQYFGPGTRLTVT.

This clonotype was detected ten times or more. The gene calls are TRBV2 and TRBJ2-7, with D maybe TRBD1 (6 bases). The V gene lost 6 bases and the J gene lost 3 bases, with 9 bases spanning the gap. The CDR3 has 12 amino acids. CDR1 and CDR2 (germline): SNHLY, FYNNEI. This chain's CDR3 is CASSYRDYEQYF. The CDR3 coding sequence is TGTGCCAGCAGCTACAGGGACTACGAGCAGTACTTC.

The chain has TRBV2 and TRBJ1-1; D uncertain. CDR3 length: 12 amino acids. Germline CDR1 reads SNHLY; CDR2 reads FYNNEI. The germline V and J ends were trimmed by 4 bases and 4 bases, with 7 bases remaining between them. The CDR3 nucleotides read TGTGCCAGCAGTGGACGGGGCACTGAAGCTTTCTTT. It is translated as CASSGRGTEAFF.

This clonotype was recorded at least ten times. The genes are TRBV9 and TRBJ1-1; D is ambiguous. The V gene's germline CDR1 is SGDLS and CDR2 YYNGEE. The CDR3 totals 14 residues. V was trimmed by 1 base and J by 3 bases, leaving 10 bases between them. In nucleotides, the CDR3 is TGTGCCAGCAGCGTATCTATCTCTGACACTGAAGCTTTCTTT. This codes for CASSVSISDTEAFF.

This clonotype was recorded many times. The chain employs TRBV9 and TRBJ2-7, with 13 bases lining up with TRBD2. Germline CDR1 SGDLS, CDR2 YYNGEE. The CDR3 is made up of 15 amino acids. The J segment lost 2 bases and the V segment lost 3 bases, leaving 2 bases of the junction unmatched. The CDR3 is CASSEGLAGPYEQYF. In DNA, the CDR3 is TGTGCCAGCAGCGAGGGACTAGCGGGACCCTACGAGCAGTACTTC.

This clonotype showed up many times. The J gene is TRBJ2-1, the V gene TRBV5-1; 11 bases line up with TRBD2. Per the germline V gene, CDR1 is SGHRS and CDR2 is YFSETQ. The CDR3 extends over 16 amino acids. V lost 0 bases and J lost 7; bases outside the gene matches: 6. The CDR3 region is CASSLATSGIGNEQFF. The CDR3 region has the DNA TGCGCCAGCAGCTTGGCGACTAGCGGGATTGGTAATGAGCAGTTCTTC.

This clonotype was observed many times. This chain joins TRBV15 and TRBJ2-7, with TRBD1 matching over 8 bases. J lost 6 bases, V lost 0 bases, and 10 bases had no gene match. Germline CDR1 and CDR2: LNHNV and YYDKDF (reference sequence). This CDR3 spans 16 amino acids. Here the CDR3 reads CATSRDRLTGGSEQYF. In DNA form, the CDR3 reads TGTGCCACCAGCAGAGATCGGTTAACAGGGGGGTCCGAGCAGTACTTC.

The chain employs TRBV15 and TRBJ2-3, with 11 positions matching TRBD2. With V trimmed by 0 bases and J by 14 bases, 13 bases remained unmatched. This CDR3 has 16 amino acids. Germline values: CDR1 LNHNV, CDR2 YYDKDF (reference sequence). The CDR3 reads CATSRDDSSGGLDRYF. CDR3 sequence (DNA): TGTGCCACCAGCAGAGATGACTCTAGCGGGGGGCTGGATCGGTATTTT.

This clonotype was counted ten times or more. The V call is TRBV5-1, the J call TRBJ2-1; a possible D gene is TRBD2 (5 bases). Germline CDR1 and CDR2: SGHRS and YFSETQ. The V gene lost 1 base and the J gene lost 1 base, with 9 bases spanning the gap. This CDR3 spans 15 amino acids. The CDR3 region is CASSLSSGSYNEQFF. CDR3 nucleotide sequence: TGCGCCAGCAGCTTGTCCTCGGGATCCTACAATGAGCAGTTCTTC. The variable domain in full, with the rest retrieved from reference TRBV5-1 and TRBJ2-1, is KAGVTQTPRYLIKTRGQQVTLSCSPISGHRSVSWYQQTPGQGLQFLFEYFSETQRNKGNFPGRFSGRQFSNSRSEMNVSTLELGDSALYLCASSLSSGSYNEQFFGPGTRLTVL.

V gene TRBV10-3 combines with J gene TRBJ1-3; D is unresolved. Trimming pared 5 bases from V and 0 bases from J, leaving 11 bases between. In germline, CDR1 is ENHRY, CDR2 SYGVKD. The CDR3 totals 15 residues. This CDR3 reads CAISWTESSGNTIYF. The DNA of the CDR3 is TGTGCCATCAGTTGGACGGAGAGCTCTGGAAACACCATATATTTT.

The chain combines TRBV10-3 with TRBJ1-2; D is unresolved. Germline-derived CDR1 and CDR2 are ENHRY and SYGVKD. This CDR3 is 15 amino acids long. V shed 4 bases and J shed 8 bases, with 20 bases lying between them. In DNA, the CDR3 is TGTGCCATCAGTGGATCCAGCGGTCCTGAAGGGGGCTACACCTTC. It specifies CAISGSSGPEGGYTF.

This clonotype was seen a few times. The chain combines TRBV9 with TRBJ2-4; TRBD2 aligns across 10 bases. CDR1 is SGDLS, CDR2 YYNGEE, per germline. The CDR3 is 16 amino acids. J lost 6 bases, V lost 3 bases, and 9 bases had no gene match. The CDR3 loop is CASSGLSSGRGNIQYF. The CDR3 DNA reads TGTGCCAGCAGCGGCCTGTCAAGCGGGAGGGGAAACATTCAGTACTTC.

This clonotype was detected ten times or more. In DNA, the CDR3 is TGTGCCAGCAGGGAGACAGGTAGTACTAGCACAGATACGCAGTATTTT. This sequence encodes CASRETGSTSTDTQYF. V is TRBV6-1 and J is TRBJ2-3; a weak D match, TRBD1 (6 bases). The CDR3 spans 16 residues. Trimming shortened V by 6 bases and J by 0 bases, and 16 bases separated the two germline ends. Germline V gene data show CDR1 as MNHNS and CDR2 as SASEGT.

Many counts were recorded for this clonotype. The chain is built from TRBV12-5 and TRBJ1-5; D is undetermined. Deletions cut 2 bases from V and 3 bases from J, with 8 bases between. The CDR3 loop spans 14 amino acids. Per the germline V gene, CDR1 is LGHNT and CDR2 is FRNRAP. This chain's CDR3 is CASGLNSYNQPQHF. The DNA for the CDR3 is TGTGCTAGTGGTTTGAACAGTTACAATCAGCCCCAGCATTTT.

This clonotype showed up just once. V and J are TRBV14 and TRBJ1-1; D gene uncertain. The CDR3 consists of 13 residues. Trimming removed 4 bases from V and 12 bases from J, with 18 bases in between. CDR1 is SGHDN, CDR2 FVKESK, per germline. The CDR3 here is CASSPGFRETPFF. CDR3 DNA sequence: TGTGCCAGCAGCCCGGGATTCCGGGAGACTCCTTTCTTT.

This chain links TRBV7-6 with TRBJ2-3, with TRBD2 identical over 8 bases. Germline loops: CDR1 SGHVS, CDR2 FNYEAQ. J gave up 4 bases and V 5 bases, and 11 bases lay outside the gene matches. The CDR3 length is 16 residues. The CDR3 loop reads CASSLPRGGRADTQYF. CDR3 coding DNA: TGTGCCAGCAGCCTTCCCCGGGGGGGGCGGGCAGATACGCAGTATTTT.

The gene calls are TRBV20-1 and TRBJ2-7; the D gene is possibly TRBD1 (5 bases). V was clipped by 0 bases and J by 4 bases, with 16 bases between them. Germline-derived CDR1 and CDR2 are DFQATT and SNEGSKA (reference sequence). The CDR3 consists of 15 residues. This CDR3 reads CSARDLLETAYEQYF. The CDR3 region has the DNA TGCAGTGCTAGAGATCTGTTGGAGACAGCATACGAGCAGTACTTC.

V is TRBV11-2 and J is TRBJ2-3, with 9 bases fitting TRBD2. The CDR3 has 17 amino acids. The J segment lost 2 bases and the V segment lost 4 bases, leaving 10 bases of the junction unmatched. Germline assignment: CDR1 SGHAT and CDR2 FQNNGV. CDR3 amino acids: CASSYSMVAGDTDTQYF. The CDR3 DNA follows: TGTGCCAGCAGCTACTCGATGGTAGCGGGGGACACAGATACGCAGTATTTT. Combining the CDR3 with reference TRBV11-2 and TRBJ2-3 gives the whole variable domain EAGVAQSPRYKIIEKRQSVAFWCNPISGHATLYWYQQILGQGPKLLIQFQNNGVVDDSQLPKDRFSAERLKGVDSTLKIQPAKLEDSAVYLCASSYSMVAGDTDTQYFGPGTRLTVL.

The V gene is TRBV7-6, the J gene TRBJ2-7; 10 bases fit TRBD2. The CDR3 contains 16 residues. Unmatched junction bases numbered 16, after V lost 7 bases and J lost 7 bases. Germline V CDR1 and CDR2: SGHVS, FNYEAQ. DNA for the CDR3: TGTGCCAGCACCCCAGAGGCTAGCGGGAGTGCGGGGGAGCAGTACTTC. It yields the protein CASTPEASGSAGEQYF.